The rows below give T cell receptor beta chains drawn from one sample of a study of blood T cell repertoires in COVID-19. TCRdb's copy holds only in-frame clones and misses some; the assay was immunoSEQ multiplex PCR. The sample holds roughly 250,000 clones; 70% to 80% are singletons and the top ten take around 3.4%. Sequenced input: peripheral blood. The receptors were gathered from a woman older than 75 with acute or convalescent COVID-19. CDR3s include the opening cysteine and the closing phenylalanine or tryptophan. Each record gives: J gene, clone size, D gene, V gene, CDR3 DNA, CDR3 protein. The D gene is left open where the match is weak. Not all rows give a size; the values are once, few, many and, for expanded clones, a class.

TRBJ2-7	.	.	TRBV25-1	TGTGCCAGCAGTGAAGGAGGGGCCGGCGAGCAGTACTTC	CASSEGGAGEQYF
TRBJ2-6	.	.	TRBV6-5	TGTGCCAGCAGTTACAGAGAAGCTGGGGCCAACGTCCTGACTTTC	CASSYREAGANVLTF
TRBJ1-6	once	.	TRBV12-3/TRBV12-4	TGTGCCAGCAGTCAGGGGCGCTCACCCCTCCACTTT	CASSQGRSPLHF
TRBJ1-6	.	TRBD1	TRBV5-1	TGCGCCAGCAGCTTGGATGGACAGGGTAATTCACCCCTCCACTTT	CASSLDGQGNSPLHF
TRBJ1-1	.	TRBD1	TRBV5-1	TGCGCCAGCAGTTTACAGGGGGCTGGGAACACTGAAGCTTTCTTT	CASSLQGAGNTEAFF
TRBJ1-2	once	.	TRBV4-3	TGCGCCAGCAGCCAAAGTTTCCAGGGGCAGGACTATGGCTACACCTTC	CASSQSFQGQDYGYTF
TRBJ1-1	.	TRBD1	TRBV5-1	TGCGCCAGCAGCTTGGCCCCGACAGGGTGGGGAGAGAACACTGAAGCTTTCTTT	CASSLAPTGWGENTEAFF
TRBJ1-1	.	.	TRBV9	TGTGCCAGCAGCGTAGCTAGGATGGGAGTCACTGAAGCTTTCTTT	CASSVARMGVTEAFF
TRBJ2-3	.	TRBD2	TRBV19	TGTGCCAGTAGTATATCCCCTAGCGGGGGGGCGACAGATACGCAGTATTTT	CASSISPSGGATDTQYF
TRBJ2-3	.	TRBD2	TRBV7-9	TGTGCCAGCAGTCCTGGACTAGCGGGAGTAGGTTATACGCAGTATTTT	CASSPGLAGVGYTQYF
TRBJ2-1	.	TRBD2	TRBV19	TGTGCCAGTAGAGCTTTTAGCGGGGCAACCTACAATGAGCAGTTCTTC	CASRAFSGATYNEQFF
TRBJ2-3	.	TRBD2	TRBV6-1	TGTGCCAGCAGTGAAGCGCGGTTTCTAGCGGAGAGAAGCACAGATACGCAGTATTTT	CASSEARFLAERSTDTQYF
TRBJ1-4	once	.	TRBV2	TGTGCCAGCAGTGACGCGGGGTTTAATGAAAAACTGTTTTTT	CASSDAGFNEKLFF
TRBJ1-4	.	.	TRBV27	TGTGCCAGCAGCCAGGCCTCATCAGGGGAAAAACTGTTTTTT	CASSQASSGEKLFF
TRBJ2-5	.	TRBD2	TRBV5-1	TGCGCCAGCAGCTTGACTAGCGGGCGGGAGACCCAGTACTTC	CASSLTSGRETQYF
TRBJ1-2	many	.	TRBV9	TGTGCCAGCAGCGTAGAGCGGCAGACCTTCTATGGCTACACCTTC	CASSVERQTFYGYTF
TRBJ1-5	.	.	TRBV29-1	TGCAGCGTTGTATTGCAGGGGTCTAGCAATCAGCCCCAGCATTTT	CSVVLQGSSNQPQHF
TRBJ2-3	.	TRBD2	TRBV5-1	TGCGCCAGCAGCTTGAGTAGCGGGAGCACAGATACGCAGTATTTT	CASSLSSGSTDTQYF
TRBJ2-3	.	.	TRBV3-1/TRBV3-2	TGTGCCAGCAGCCCCCAGACGGGGGTTAGCACAGATACGCAGTATTTT	CASSPQTGVSTDTQYF
TRBJ2-1	.	TRBD2	TRBV9	TGTGCCAGCAGCGTAGTGGGGACTAGCTACAATGAGCAGTTCTTC	CASSVVGTSYNEQFF
TRBJ2-2	.	.	TRBV5-1	TGCGCCAGCAGCCATAACACCGGGGAGCTGTTTTTT	CASSHNTGELFF
TRBJ2-3	few	.	TRBV4-1	TGCGCCAGCAGCCAAGTCAACTTAATAAGCACAGATACGCAGTATTTT	CASSQVNLISTDTQYF
TRBJ1-2	once	TRBD1	TRBV7-9	TGTGCCAGCAGCCCTACAGGGGAATCGGGTGGCTACACCTTC	CASSPTGESGGYTF
TRBJ1-6	.	.	TRBV12-5	TGTGCTAGTGGTTTGGCCGGGGGGCCATCTGGCTATAATTCACCCCTCCACTTT	CASGLAGGPSGYNSPLHF
TRBJ1-5	.	TRBD1	TRBV6-2/TRBV6-3	TGTGCCAGCAGTGGACAGGGGCGAGGCAATCAGCCCCAGCATTTT	CASSGQGRGNQPQHF
TRBJ1-5	.	.	TRBV25-1	TGTGCCAGCAGCTCGGGGTATAGCAATCAGCCCCAGCATTTT	CASSSGYSNQPQHF
TRBJ2-1	.	.	TRBV19	TGTGCCAGTAAAGTCTCTAGCGCATACAATGAGCAGTTCTTC	CASKVSSAYNEQFF
TRBJ2-3	.	.	TRBV20-1	TGCAGTGCCAGTAGCGGATTCACAGATACGCAGTATTTT	CSASSGFTDTQYF
TRBJ2-3	.	TRBD1	TRBV6-6	TGTGCCAGCTCCCAGGATGGGACAGGGGTGAGAGATACGCAGTATTTT	CASSQDGTGVRDTQYF
TRBJ2-1	.	.	TRBV12-3/TRBV12-4	TGTGCCAGTAAGGGGCTGTCCTACAATGAGCAGTTCTTC	CASKGLSYNEQFF
TRBJ1-2	.	.	TRBV19	TGTGCCAGTAGTATCGAACCCTCGACAGTTGGTCCTAACTATGGCTACACCTTC	CASSIEPSTVGPNYGYTF
TRBJ2-4	.	.	TRBV19	TGTGCCAGTAGTATCGGACAGTTAGCCAAAAACATTCAGTACTTC	CASSIGQLAKNIQYF
TRBJ1-5	.	.	TRBV7-9	TGTGCCAGCAGCCGGTCCAATCAGCCCCAGCATTTT	CASSRSNQPQHF
TRBJ2-2	.	.	TRBV19	TGTGCCAGTAGTCAGGCGCACCGAAGTCGGACCGGGGAGCTGTTTTTT	CASSQAHRSRTGELFF
TRBJ2-1	.	TRBD2	TRBV7-9	TGTGCCAGCAGCCGTACCCTCTCTAGCGGTGTGGATGAGCAGTTCTTC	CASSRTLSSGVDEQFF
TRBJ1-6	.	.	TRBV4-2	TGTGCCAGCAGTCAGGACAGTTCCTATAATTCACCCCTCCACTTT	CASSQDSSYNSPLHF
TRBJ2-1	.	.	TRBV5-1	TGCGCCAGCAGCTTGGGGATACTAGACTCCTACAATGAGCAGTTCTTC	CASSLGILDSYNEQFF
TRBJ2-7	.	TRBD2	TRBV12-5	TGTGCTAGTGGTGAGGGGACTAGCGGGAGAAGCTACGAGCAGTACTTC	CASGEGTSGRSYEQYF
TRBJ2-5	.	.	TRBV18	TGTGCCAGCTCCCGCGAGTACCAAGAGACCCAGTACTTC	CASSREYQETQYF
TRBJ2-5	.	TRBD2	TRBV2	TGTGCCAGCAGCGGGACTAGCGGGAGATTAGAGACCCAGTACTTC	CASSGTSGRLETQYF
TRBJ1-1	.	.	TRBV7-8	TGTGCCAGCAGCTTAGCGACAGGGAACACTGAAGCTTTCTTT	CASSLATGNTEAFF
TRBJ1-1	once	.	TRBV2	TGTGCCAGCAAGGGGTTACTGAGCACTGAAGCTTTCTTT	CASKGLLSTEAFF
TRBJ1-6	.	.	TRBV5-1	TGCGCCAGCAGCTTGGAAGGTAGGGGGTCACCCCTCCACTTT	CASSLEGRGSPLHF
TRBJ2-3	.	TRBD2	TRBV3-1/TRBV3-2	TGTGCCAGCAGCCAAAAGGCGGGGGGGGACAATACGCAGTATTTT	CASSQKAGGDNTQYF
TRBJ2-1	.	TRBD1	TRBV6-5	TGTGCCAGCGGCGGGACAGGACCCTCCGATGAGCAGTTCTTC	CASGGTGPSDEQFF
TRBJ2-1	.	.	TRBV19	TGTGCCAGTAAAATCCGGGAGTGGAGCTCCTACAATGAGCAGTTCTTC	CASKIREWSSYNEQFF
TRBJ1-4	.	TRBD1	TRBV2	TGTGCCAGCAATGACAGGGGGTTGAGGGAAAAACTGTTTTTT	CASNDRGLREKLFF
TRBJ2-7	.	TRBD1	TRBV10-2	TGCGCCAGCAGTGGACAGGGCTACGAGCAGTACTTC	CASSGQGYEQYF
TRBJ1-6	.	TRBD1	TRBV5-5	TGTGCCAGCACCCGGGACAGGGCCCAGGGTTCACCCCTCCACTTT	CASTRDRAQGSPLHF
TRBJ1-5	.	TRBD1	TRBV6-2/TRBV6-3	TGTGCCAGCAGTTCCACCGACAGGGGGGGTTTGGCCCAGCATTTT	CASSSTDRGGLAQHF
TRBJ1-4	.	TRBD1	TRBV9	TGTGCCAGCAGCCCCCAACAGGGGCCTAATGAAAAACTGTTTTTT	CASSPQQGPNEKLFF
TRBJ1-1	many	TRBD1	TRBV19	TGTGCCAGTAGTCCAGGTACAGGGGTTGGGACTGAAGCTTTCTTT	CASSPGTGVGTEAFF
TRBJ1-2	.	TRBD1	TRBV28	TGTGCCAGCAGCTATCCTACAGGGGGGAACTATGGCTACACCTTC	CASSYPTGGNYGYTF
TRBJ2-7	.	TRBD1	TRBV9	TGTGCCAGCAGCCGTGGACAGGGGGCCTACGAGCAGTACTTC	CASSRGQGAYEQYF
TRBJ1-1	.	.	TRBV19	TGTGCCAGTAGTATAGGCCACTTTGAAGCTTTCTTT	CASSIGHFEAFF
TRBJ1-2	.	.	TRBV3-1/TRBV3-2	TGTGCCAGCAGCCAAGATCTTAACACAAGGGGTGGCTACACCTTC	CASSQDLNTRGGYTF
TRBJ1-2	.	.	TRBV4-3	TGCGCCAGCAGCCAGATCCGACAGTCGGGCTATGGCTACACCTTC	CASSQIRQSGYGYTF
TRBJ2-3	.	TRBD2	TRBV24-1	TGTGCCACCAGTGAGCACCTAGCGGGAGGCATCGATACGCAGTATTTT	CATSEHLAGGIDTQYF
TRBJ1-4	.	.	TRBV19	TGTGCCAGTAGTAACCTTCAGGGAGGAGGCGAAAAACTGTTTTTT	CASSNLQGGGEKLFF
TRBJ1-4	.	TRBD1	TRBV6-5	TGTGCCAGCAGGGCGACAGGGGGCAGGGGGGAAAAACTGTTTTTT	CASRATGGRGEKLFF